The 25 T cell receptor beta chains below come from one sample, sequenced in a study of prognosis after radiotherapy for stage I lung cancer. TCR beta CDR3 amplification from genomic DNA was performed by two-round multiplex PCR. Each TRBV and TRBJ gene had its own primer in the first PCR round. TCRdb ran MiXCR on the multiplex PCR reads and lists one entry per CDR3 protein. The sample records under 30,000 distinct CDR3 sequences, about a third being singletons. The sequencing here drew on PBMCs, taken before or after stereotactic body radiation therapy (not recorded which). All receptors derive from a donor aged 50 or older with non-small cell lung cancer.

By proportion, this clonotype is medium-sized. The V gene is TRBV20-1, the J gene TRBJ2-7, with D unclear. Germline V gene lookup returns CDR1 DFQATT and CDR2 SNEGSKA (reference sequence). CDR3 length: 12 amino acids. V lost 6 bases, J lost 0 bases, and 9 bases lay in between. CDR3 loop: CSAETDSYEQYF. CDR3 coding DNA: TGCAGTGCGGAGACCGACTCCTACGAGCAGTACTTC.

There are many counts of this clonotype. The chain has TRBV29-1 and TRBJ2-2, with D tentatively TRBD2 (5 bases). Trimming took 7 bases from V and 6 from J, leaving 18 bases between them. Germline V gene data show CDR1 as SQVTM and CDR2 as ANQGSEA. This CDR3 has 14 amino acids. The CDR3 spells CSEPRGRLAGELFF. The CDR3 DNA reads TGCAGCGAACCTCGGGGTAGATTGGCCGGGGAGCTGTTTTTT.

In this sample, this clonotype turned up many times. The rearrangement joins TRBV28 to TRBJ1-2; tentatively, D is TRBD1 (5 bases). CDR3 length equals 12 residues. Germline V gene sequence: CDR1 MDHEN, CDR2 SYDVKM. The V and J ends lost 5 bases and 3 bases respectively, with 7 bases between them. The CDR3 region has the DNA TGTGCCAGCAGTCGGGGGGACTATGGCTACACCTTC. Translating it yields CASSRGDYGYTF.

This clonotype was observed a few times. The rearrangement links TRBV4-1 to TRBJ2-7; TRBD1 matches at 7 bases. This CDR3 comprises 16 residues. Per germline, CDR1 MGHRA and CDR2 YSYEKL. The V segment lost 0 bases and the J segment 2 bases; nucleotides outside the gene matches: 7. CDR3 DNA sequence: TGCGCCAGCAGCCAAGAGCCTGGGACAGACACCTACGAGCAGTACTTC. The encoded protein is CASSQEPGTDTYEQYF.

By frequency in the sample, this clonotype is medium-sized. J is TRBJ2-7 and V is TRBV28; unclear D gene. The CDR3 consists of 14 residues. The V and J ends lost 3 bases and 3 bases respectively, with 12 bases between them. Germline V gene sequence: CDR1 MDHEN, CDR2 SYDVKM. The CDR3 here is CASSLASAVYEQYF. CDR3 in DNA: TGTGCCAGCAGTTTGGCGTCGGCAGTCTACGAGCAGTACTTC.

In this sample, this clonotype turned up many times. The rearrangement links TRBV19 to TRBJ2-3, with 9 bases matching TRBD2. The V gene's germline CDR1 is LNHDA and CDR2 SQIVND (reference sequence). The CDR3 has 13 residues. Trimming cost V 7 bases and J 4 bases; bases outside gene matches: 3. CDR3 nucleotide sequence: TGTGCCAGTACGGCGGGGGGGGCAGATACGCAGTATTTT. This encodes CASTAGGADTQYF.

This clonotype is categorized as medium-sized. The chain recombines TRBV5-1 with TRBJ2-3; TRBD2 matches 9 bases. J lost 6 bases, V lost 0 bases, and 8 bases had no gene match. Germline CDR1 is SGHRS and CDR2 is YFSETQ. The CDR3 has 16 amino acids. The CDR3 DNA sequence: TGCGCCAGCAGCTTGGCACTAGCGGGCACCGGGGATACGCAGTATTTT. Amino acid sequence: CASSLALAGTGDTQYF.

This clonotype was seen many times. CDR3 DNA sequence: TGCGCCAGCAGCTTGGTTCCGGGACAGGGAGTGGAGTCACACAATGAGCAGTTCTTC. The encoded protein is CASSLVPGQGVESHNEQFF. V and J are TRBV5-1 and TRBJ2-1, with 9 bases identical to TRBD1. This CDR3 comprises 19 residues. After removal of 0 bases from V and 5 bases from J, the junction contained 15 bases not matched to a gene. Germline assignment: CDR1 SGHRS and CDR2 YFSETQ. Full variable domain (remainder filled in from reference TRBV5-1 and TRBJ2-1): KAGVTQTPRYLIKTRGQQVTLSCSPISGHRSVSWYQQTPGQGLQFLFEYFSETQRNKGNFPGRFSGRQFSNSRSEMNVSTLELGDSALYLCASSLVPGQGVESHNEQFFGPGTRLTVL.

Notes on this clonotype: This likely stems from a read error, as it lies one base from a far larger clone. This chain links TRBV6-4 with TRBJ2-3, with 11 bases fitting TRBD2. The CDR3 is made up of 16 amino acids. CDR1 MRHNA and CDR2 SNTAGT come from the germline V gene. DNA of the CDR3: TGTGCCAGAAGTGCCCGACTAGCGGGGTTCACAGATACGCAGTATTTT. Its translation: CARSARLAGFTDTQYF.

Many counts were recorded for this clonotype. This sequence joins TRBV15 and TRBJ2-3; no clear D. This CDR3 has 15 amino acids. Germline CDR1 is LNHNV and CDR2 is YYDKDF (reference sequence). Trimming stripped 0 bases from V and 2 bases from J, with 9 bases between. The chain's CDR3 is CATSRDLAVTDTQYF. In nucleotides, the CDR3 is TGTGCCACCAGCAGAGATTTGGCGGTCACAGATACGCAGTATTTT. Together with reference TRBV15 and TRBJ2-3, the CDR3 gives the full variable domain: DAMVIQNPRYQVTQFGKPVTLSCSQTLNHNVMYWYQQKSSQAPKLLFHYYDKDFNNEADTPDNFQSRRPNTSFCFLDIRSPGLGDTAMYLCATSRDLAVTDTQYFGPGTRLTVL.

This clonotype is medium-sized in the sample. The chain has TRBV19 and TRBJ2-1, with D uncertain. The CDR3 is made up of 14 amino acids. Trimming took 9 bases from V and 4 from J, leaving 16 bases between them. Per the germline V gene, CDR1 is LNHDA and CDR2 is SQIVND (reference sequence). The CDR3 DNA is TGTGCCAGCAAGTCAGCCCAATTTTACAATGAGCAGTTCTTC. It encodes CASKSAQFYNEQFF.

This CDR3 is CSAPHLFEGVYNEQFF. CDR3 DNA: TGCAGTGCCCCGCACCTCTTCGAGGGGGTTTATAATGAGCAGTTCTTC. The chain combines TRBV20-1 with TRBJ2-1; tentative D call: TRBD1 (6 bases). Deletions cut 6 bases from V and 7 bases from J, with 25 bases between. CDR1 and CDR2 (germline): DFQATT, SNEGSKA (reference sequence). The CDR3 spans 16 residues.

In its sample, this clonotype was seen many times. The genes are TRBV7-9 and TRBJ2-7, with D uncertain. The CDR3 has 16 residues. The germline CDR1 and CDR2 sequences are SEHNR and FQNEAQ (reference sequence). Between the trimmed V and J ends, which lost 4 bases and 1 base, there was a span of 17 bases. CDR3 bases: TGTGCCAGCAGCTCCAGCGCGGCCAGACCTTCCTACGAGCAGTACTTC. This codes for CASSSSAARPSYEQYF.

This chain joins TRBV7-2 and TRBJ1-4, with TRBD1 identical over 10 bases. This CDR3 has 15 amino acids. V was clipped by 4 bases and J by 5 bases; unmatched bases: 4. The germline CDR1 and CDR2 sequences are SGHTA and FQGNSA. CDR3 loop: CASSYKGQGNEKLFF. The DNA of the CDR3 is TGTGCCAGCAGCTACAAGGGACAGGGGAATGAAAAACTGTTTTTT.

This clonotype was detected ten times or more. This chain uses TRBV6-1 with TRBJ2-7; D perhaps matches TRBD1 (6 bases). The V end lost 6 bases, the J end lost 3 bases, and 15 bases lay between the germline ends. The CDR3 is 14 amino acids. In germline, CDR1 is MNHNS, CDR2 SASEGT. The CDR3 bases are TGTGCCAGCAGCCCCTCTACAGGGATCTACGAGCAGTACTTC. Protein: CASSPSTGIYEQYF.

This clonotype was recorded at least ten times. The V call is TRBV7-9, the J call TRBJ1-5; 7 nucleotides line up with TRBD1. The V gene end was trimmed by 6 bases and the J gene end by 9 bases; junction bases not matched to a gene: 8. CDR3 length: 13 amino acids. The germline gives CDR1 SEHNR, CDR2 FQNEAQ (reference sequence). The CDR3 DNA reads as TGTGCCAGCAGTCTATACAGGGGATCGCCCCAGCATTTT. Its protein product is CASSLYRGSPQHF.

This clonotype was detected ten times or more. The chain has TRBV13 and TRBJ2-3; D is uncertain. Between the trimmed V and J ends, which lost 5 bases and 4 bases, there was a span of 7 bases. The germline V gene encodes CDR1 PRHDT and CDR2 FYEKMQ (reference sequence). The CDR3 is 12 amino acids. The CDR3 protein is CASSELADTQYF. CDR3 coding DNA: TGTGCCAGCAGCGAGTTGGCAGATACGCAGTATTTT.

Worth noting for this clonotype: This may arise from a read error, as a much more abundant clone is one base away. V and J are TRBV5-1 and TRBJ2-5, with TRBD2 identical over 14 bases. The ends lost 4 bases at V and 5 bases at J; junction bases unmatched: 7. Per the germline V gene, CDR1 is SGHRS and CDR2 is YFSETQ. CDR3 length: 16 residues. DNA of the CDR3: TGCGCCAGCAGCGTCGGACTAGCGGGGGGTGGTGAGACCCAGTACTTC. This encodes CASSVGLAGGGETQYF.

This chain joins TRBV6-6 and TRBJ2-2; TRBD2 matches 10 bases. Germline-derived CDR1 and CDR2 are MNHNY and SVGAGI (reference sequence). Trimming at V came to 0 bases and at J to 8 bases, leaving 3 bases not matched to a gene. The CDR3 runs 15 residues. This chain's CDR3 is CASSYSISGRGELFF. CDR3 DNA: TGTGCCAGCAGTTACTCGATTAGCGGGAGGGGGGAGCTGTTTTTT.

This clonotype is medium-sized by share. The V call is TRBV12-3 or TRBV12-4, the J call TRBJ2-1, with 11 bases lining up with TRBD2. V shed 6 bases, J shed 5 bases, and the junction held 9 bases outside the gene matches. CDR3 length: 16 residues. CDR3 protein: CASSGLAGLYDNEQFF. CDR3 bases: TGTGCCAGCAGCGGACTAGCGGGCCTGTACGACAATGAGCAGTTCTTC.

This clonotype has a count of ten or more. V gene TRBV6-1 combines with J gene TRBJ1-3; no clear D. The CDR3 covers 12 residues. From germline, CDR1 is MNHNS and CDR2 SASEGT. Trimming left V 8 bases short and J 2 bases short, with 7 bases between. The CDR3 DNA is TGTGCCAGCTCGAACACTGGAAACACCATATATTTT. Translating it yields CASSNTGNTIYF.

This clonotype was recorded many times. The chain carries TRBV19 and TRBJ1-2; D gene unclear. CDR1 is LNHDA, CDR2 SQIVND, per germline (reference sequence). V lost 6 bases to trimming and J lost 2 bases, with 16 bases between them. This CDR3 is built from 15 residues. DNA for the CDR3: TGTGCCAGTAGATGGAGTGAGGTTTTGAACTATGGCTACACCTTC. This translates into CASRWSEVLNYGYTF.

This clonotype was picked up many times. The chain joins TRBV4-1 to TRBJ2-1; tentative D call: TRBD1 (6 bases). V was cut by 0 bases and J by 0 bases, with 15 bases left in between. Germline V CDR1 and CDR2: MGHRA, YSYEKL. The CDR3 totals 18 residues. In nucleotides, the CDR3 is TGCGCCAGCAGCCAAGAAGGGGTGGGGGCAACCTCCTACAATGAGCAGTTCTTC. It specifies CASSQEGVGATSYNEQFF.

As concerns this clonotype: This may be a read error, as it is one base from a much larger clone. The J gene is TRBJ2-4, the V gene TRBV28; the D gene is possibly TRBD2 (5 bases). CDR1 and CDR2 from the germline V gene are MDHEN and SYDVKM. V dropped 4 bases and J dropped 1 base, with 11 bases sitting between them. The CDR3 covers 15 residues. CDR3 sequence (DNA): TGTGCCAGCAGTTCGAGGGTGGTGGCCAAAAACATTCAGTACTTC. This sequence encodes CASSSRVVAKNIQYF. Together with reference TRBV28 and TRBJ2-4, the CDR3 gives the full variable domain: DVKVTQSSRYLVKRTGEKVFLECVQDMDHENMFWYRQDPGLGLRLIYFSYDVKMKEKGDIPEGYSVSREKKERFSLILESASTNQTSMYLCASSSRVVAKNIQYFGAGTRLSVL.

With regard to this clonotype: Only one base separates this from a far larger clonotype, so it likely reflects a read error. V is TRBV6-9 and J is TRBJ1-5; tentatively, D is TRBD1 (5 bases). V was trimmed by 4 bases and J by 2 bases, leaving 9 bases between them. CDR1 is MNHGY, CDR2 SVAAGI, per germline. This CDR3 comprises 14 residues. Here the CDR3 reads CASSLTVGNQPQHF. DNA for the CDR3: TGTGCCAGCAGTTTGACAGTGGGCAATCAGCCCCAGCATTTT.